Below are 32 T cell receptor beta chains sequenced from a single sample in a study of beta chain features in type 1 diabetes. The entirety of the isolated RNA underwent reverse transcription, so expressed TCRB transcripts were sequenced. Only in-frame clones appear in the TCRdb table, and some are missing; sequencing was by immunoSEQ multiplex PCR. The data contain over 500,000 clones, 15% of them seen just once; the ten biggest clones take up roughly 0.098%. Sample: naive CD4+ T cells from blood. All receptors derive from a man aged 18 to 35 in good health.

V and J are TRBV19 and TRBJ2-1; 7 bases are a match to TRBD2. This CDR3 is built from 15 residues. Per germline, CDR1 LNHDA and CDR2 SQIVND (reference sequence). With V trimmed by 7 bases and J by 3 bases, 9 bases remained unmatched. The DNA for the CDR3 is TGTGCCAGTAAAGTTCGGGAGGCCCGCTACAATGAGCAGTTCTTC. It encodes CASKVREARYNEQFF.

There are a few counts of this clone. Other DNA sequences of this sample code for an identical CDR3. The rearrangement links TRBV9 to TRBJ1-2; D remains ambiguous. Germline loops: CDR1 SGDLS, CDR2 YYNGEE. CDR3 size: 14 residues. Between the trimmed V and J ends, which lost 0 bases and 2 bases, there was a span of 8 bases. CDR3 DNA: TGTGCCAGCAGCGTAGTCGCAGGCAACTATGGCTACACCTTC. Its translation: CASSVVAGNYGYTF. Complete variable domain (other parts from reference TRBV9 and TRBJ1-2): DSGVTQTPKHLITATGQRVTLRCSPRSGDLSVYWYQQSLDQGLQFLIQYYNGEERAKGNILERFSAQQFPDLHSELNLSSLELGDSALYFCASSVVAGNYGYTFGSGTRLTVV.

The chain joins TRBV30 to TRBJ2-7; D perhaps matches TRBD1 (6 bases). V was shortened by 2 bases and J by 2 bases, with 13 bases between the two germline ends. In germline, CDR1 is GTSNPN, CDR2 SVGIG (reference sequence). This CDR3 spans 14 amino acids. CDR3 sequence: CAWSFTGPPYEQYF. CDR3 in DNA: TGTGCCTGGAGTTTTACAGGGCCCCCCTACGAGCAGTACTTC.

This clone was recorded a few times. The chain recombines TRBV7-3 with TRBJ2-7; TRBD1 might be the D (6 bases). CDR1 SGHTA and CDR2 FQGTGA come from the germline V gene. This CDR3 contains 14 residues. V dropped 0 bases and J dropped 5 bases, with 11 bases sitting between them. The CDR3 is CASSLTFRDNEQYF. Written as DNA, the CDR3 is TGTGCCAGCAGCTTAACGTTTCGGGACAACGAGCAGTACTTC.

This chain connects TRBV4-2 to TRBJ1-1, with a tentative D call TRBD1 (5 bases). Germline-derived CDR1 and CDR2 are LGHNA and YNFKEQ. This CDR3 is built from 17 residues. V gave up 4 bases and J gave up 1 base, with 19 bases separating them. The CDR3 region has the DNA TGTGCCAGCAGCCGGGGGGGAATCCGCATGGAGAACACTGAAGCTTTCTTT. Protein: CASSRGGIRMENTEAFF.

In its sample, this clone was seen a few times. The J gene is TRBJ1-2, the V gene TRBV7-2, with D possibly matching TRBD1 (5 bases). The ends were cut back, 1 base at V and 6 bases at J, with 15 bases in the middle. The germline gives CDR1 SGHTA, CDR2 FQGNSA. The CDR3 has 15 residues. The CDR3 nucleotides read TGTGCCAGCAGCTTAGTACGTAGGGGCACTAATGGCTACACCTTC. Its translation: CASSLVRRGTNGYTF.

The sample holds a few counts of this clone. The chain combines TRBV9 with TRBJ2-7; D is ambiguous. This CDR3 has 11 amino acids. Germline V CDR1 and CDR2: SGDLS, YYNGEE. V was cut by 3 bases and J by 3 bases, with 4 bases left in between. The CDR3: CASSANYEQYF. The CDR3 DNA sequence: TGTGCCAGCAGCGCTAACTACGAGCAGTACTTC.

CDR3 region: CSVPGTGLWGYTF. The CDR3 region has the DNA TGCAGCGTCCCTGGGACAGGGTTATGGGGCTACACCTTC. This chain uses TRBV29-1 with TRBJ1-2; 9 bases line up with TRBD1. V dropped 6 bases and J dropped 8; count of bases not matched to a gene: 10. The CDR3 is 13 residues long. Looked up from germline, CDR1 is SQVTM and CDR2 is ANQGSEA.

J is TRBJ2-1 and V is TRBV18, with unresolved D. The length of the CDR3 is 16 residues. Germline V CDR1 and CDR2: KGHSH, LQKENI. Trimming left V 3 bases short and J 7 bases short, with 19 bases between. CDR3 nucleotides: TGTGCCAGCTCACCGCCTAACTTCCCAGACGGGAATGAGCAGTTCTTC. Translation: CASSPPNFPDGNEQFF.

The table lists this clone with a few counts. This chain connects TRBV7-8 to TRBJ2-3, with D unresolved. Germline CDR1 is SGHVS and CDR2 is FQNEAQ. The CDR3 contains 10 residues. Trimming pared 8 bases from V and 6 bases from J, leaving 6 bases between. CDR3 sequence reads: CASQADTQYF. As DNA, the CDR3 is TGTGCCAGCCAGGCTGATACGCAGTATTTT.

This clone was observed a few times. This CDR3 is CASSLGTGGPYEQYF. The CDR3 nucleotides read TGTGCCAGCAGCTTAGGGACAGGGGGCCCCTACGAGCAGTACTTC. This sequence joins TRBV11-2 and TRBJ2-7, with 11 positions matching TRBD1. The CDR3 is 15 amino acids. Germline CDR1 reads SGHAT; CDR2 reads FQNNGV. J was trimmed by 2 bases and V by 1 base; bases with no gene match: 1.

The table lists this clone with a few counts. The chain couples TRBV4-1 to TRBJ1-1, with D perhaps TRBD1 (6 bases). With 0 bases removed from V and 4 bases from J, the gap between germline ends came to 9 bases. The germline V gene has CDR1 MGHRA and CDR2 YSYEKL. This CDR3 spans 14 amino acids. CDR3 sequence: CASSQEGGLTEAFF. The DNA of the CDR3 is TGCGCCAGCAGCCAAGAAGGGGGACTCACTGAAGCTTTCTTT.

This clone was observed a few times. This sequence joins TRBV5-1 and TRBJ2-7, with D possibly being TRBD1 or TRBD2 (5 bases each). CDR1 and CDR2 from the germline V gene are SGHRS and YFSETQ. The CDR3 runs 14 residues. V dropped 8 bases and J dropped 0 bases, with 15 bases sitting between them. The CDR3 is CASYRDASSYEQYF. As DNA, the CDR3 is TGCGCCAGTTATAGGGACGCCAGCTCCTACGAGCAGTACTTC.

This clone came up a few times. This sequence joins TRBV5-4 and TRBJ2-1; the match to TRBD1 covers 9 bases. V trimming: 5 bases; J trimming: 4 bases; junction bases outside the gene matches: 7. The CDR3 has 15 amino acids. Germline lookup yields CDR1 SGHNT and CDR2 YYREEE (reference sequence). The CDR3 region has the DNA TGTGCCAGCAGTACGGACAGGGGAACATACAATGAGCAGTTCTTC. Translated, it gives CASSTDRGTYNEQFF.

This clone appeared a few times. Within the sample, other DNA sequences also encode this same CDR3. The chain couples TRBV29-1 to TRBJ1-1; no clear D gene. The V and J ends lost 6 bases and 0 bases respectively, with 11 bases between them. Germline assignment: CDR1 SQVTM and CDR2 ANQGSEA. The CDR3 covers 13 residues. CDR3 amino acids: CSVQGRLNTEAFF. The DNA of the CDR3 is TGCAGCGTACAAGGACGGCTGAACACTGAAGCTTTCTTT.

This rearrangement joins TRBV5-4 to TRBJ2-3; the match to TRBD2 covers 9 bases. V gave up 1 base and J gave up 2 bases; unmatched junction bases: 5. The CDR3 length is 16 residues. Germline V lookup: CDR1 SGHNT, CDR2 YYREEE (reference sequence). This CDR3 is CASSLTRGRATDTQYF. As DNA, the CDR3 is TGTGCCAGCAGCTTGACCCGCGGGAGGGCCACAGATACGCAGTATTTT. The full variable domain, its missing parts supplied by reference TRBV5-4 and TRBJ2-3, is ETGVTQSPTHLIKTRGQQVTLRCSSQSGHNTVSWYQQALGQGPQFIFQYYREEENGRGNFPPRFSGLQFPNYSSELNVNALELDDSALYLCASSLTRGRATDTQYFGPGTRLTVL.

V gene TRBV13 combines with J gene TRBJ2-2; 13 bases fit TRBD2. The CDR3 loop spans 16 amino acids. From germline, CDR1 is PRHDT and CDR2 FYEKMQ (reference sequence). V lost 6 bases to trimming and J lost 5 bases; unmatched junction nucleotides: 6. The CDR3, as DNA: TGTGCCAGCAGGCGGGGACTAGCGGGGATGACCGGGGAGCTGTTTTTT. Residues: CASRRGLAGMTGELFF.

This clone was detected a few times. This sequence joins TRBV28 and TRBJ1-2; no clear D. Germline values: CDR1 MDHEN, CDR2 SYDVKM. Trimming shortened V by 7 bases and J by 1 base, and 7 bases separated the two germline ends. The CDR3 totals 12 residues. CDR3 coding DNA: TGTGCCAGCACCCTGAATAACTATGGCTACACCTTC. It encodes CASTLNNYGYTF.

The chain links TRBV14 to TRBJ1-2; tentatively, D is TRBD1 (5 bases). V lost 5 bases, J lost 0 bases, and 13 bases lay in between. The CDR3 consists of 15 residues. CDR1 and CDR2 from the germline V gene are SGHDN and FVKESK. This CDR3 is CASSTRQLPNYGYTF. The CDR3 nucleotides are TGTGCCAGCAGCACCCGACAGCTACCTAACTATGGCTACACCTTC. Full variable domain (remainder filled in from reference TRBV14 and TRBJ1-2): EAGVTQFPSHSVIEKGQTVTLRCDPISGHDNLYWYRRVMGKEIKFLLHFVKESKQDESGMPNNRFLAERTGGTYSTLKVQPAELEDSGVYFCASSTRQLPNYGYTFGSGTRLTVV.

V and J are TRBV12-5 and TRBJ2-5; D uncertain. The V and J ends lost 1 base and 4 bases respectively, with 7 bases between them. This CDR3 region has 13 residues. Germline V gene lookup returns CDR1 LGHNT and CDR2 FRNRAP. In DNA, the CDR3 is TGTGCTAGTGGTTTGGGCTCGAGAGAGACCCAGTACTTC. This encodes CASGLGSRETQYF.

This clone has only a few counts. This chain links TRBV18 with TRBJ1-2; D is ambiguous. Between the trimmed V and J ends, which lost 0 bases and 0 bases, there was a span of 8 bases. Per germline, CDR1 KGHSH and CDR2 LQKENI. The CDR3 is 15 residues long. The CDR3: CASSPPQGANYGYTF. CDR3 DNA sequence: TGTGCCAGCTCACCACCACAAGGAGCTAACTATGGCTACACCTTC.

The table lists this clone with a few counts. CDR3 loop: CASSLSLGGPGHSYEQYF. The CDR3 nucleotides are TGTGCCAGCAGTTTATCCCTAGGCGGTCCGGGACATTCCTACGAGCAGTACTTC. The V and J genes are TRBV28 and TRBJ2-7, with D perhaps matching TRBD1 (6 bases). Germline lookup yields CDR1 MDHEN and CDR2 SYDVKM. The CDR3 extends over 18 amino acids. The ends were cut back, 1 base at V and 1 base at J, with 20 bases in the middle. The complete variable domain, with remaining parts taken from reference TRBV28 and TRBJ2-7, reads DVKVTQSSRYLVKRTGEKVFLECVQDMDHENMFWYRQDPGLGLRLIYFSYDVKMKEKGDIPEGYSVSREKKERFSLILESASTNQTSMYLCASSLSLGGPGHSYEQYFGPGTRLTVT.

The CDR3 sequence: CASSYFPYGYTF. The CDR3 bases are TGTGCCAGCAGTTACTTTCCCTATGGCTACACCTTC. The V call is TRBV6-5, the J call TRBJ1-2; no clear D gene. CDR1 and CDR2 from the germline V gene are MNHEY and SVGAGI. The CDR3 length is 12 residues. V shed 1 base and J shed 4 bases, with 4 bases lying between them.

The chain links TRBV5-1 to TRBJ1-1; D remains unclear. Germline V gene lookup returns CDR1 SGHRS and CDR2 YFSETQ. The germline V and J ends were trimmed by 5 bases and 0 bases, with 14 bases remaining between them. The CDR3 consists of 15 residues. Here the CDR3 DNA reads TGCGCCAGCAGTACCTTAGGAGACATGAACACTGAAGCTTTCTTT. Translation: CASSTLGDMNTEAFF.

The chain couples TRBV4-3 to TRBJ2-7, with TRBD2 matching 15 bases. The end of the DNA aligns better with TRBJ2-5, so the J call may be wrong. Germline-derived CDR1 and CDR2 are LGHNA and YSLEER. This CDR3 spans 17 amino acids. The CDR3 sequence: CASSQRTSGRARETQYF. The CDR3 nucleotides read TGCGCCAGCAGCCAAAGGACTAGCGGGAGGGCCAGAGAGACCCAGTACTTC.

The chain links TRBV4-2 to TRBJ2-7, with 7 bases that match TRBD1. CDR1 and CDR2 (germline): LGHNA, YNFKEQ. This CDR3 is built from 17 residues. Trimming took 5 bases from V and 2 from J; bases not matched to a gene: 15. The CDR3 region has the DNA TGTGCCAGCAGCTATCCGCCGGGACAGCAGTCAACCTACGAGCAGTACTTC. It encodes CASSYPPGQQSTYEQYF.

The CDR3 sequence is CASSARQGFGELFF. DNA for the CDR3: TGTGCCAGTAGTGCCCGACAGGGCTTCGGGGAGCTGTTTTTT. The J gene is TRBJ2-2, the V gene TRBV19; 7 bases map to TRBD1. Germline trimming cut 5 bases from V and 7 bases from J; bases unmatched to any gene: 7. Per the germline V gene, CDR1 is LNHDA and CDR2 is SQIVND (reference sequence). The CDR3 has 14 amino acids. The full variable domain, in which reference TRBV19 and TRBJ2-2 provide the parts outside the CDR3, is DGGITQSPKYLFRKEGQNVTLSCEQNLNHDAMYWYRQDPGQGLRLIYYSQIVNDFQKGDIAEGYSVSREKKESFPLTVTSAQKNPTAFYLCASSARQGFGELFFGEGSRLTVL.

The J gene is TRBJ1-3, the V gene TRBV28; possibly TRBD1 for D (5 bases). Looked up from germline, CDR1 is MDHEN and CDR2 is SYDVKM. V was shortened by 10 bases and J by 0 bases, with 10 bases between the two germline ends. The CDR3 extends over 13 amino acids. CDR3 DNA sequence: TGTGCCACCCCTGACAGCTCTGGAAACACCATATATTTT. It encodes CATPDSSGNTIYF.

The rearrangement joins TRBV5-4 to TRBJ1-3; no clear D. The CDR3 runs to 15 residues. The V gene's germline CDR1 is SGHNT and CDR2 YYREEE (reference sequence). Trimming cost V 0 bases and J 0 bases, with 7 bases left between them. CDR3 protein: CASSLVSPSGNTIYF. For the CDR3, the DNA is TGTGCCAGCAGCTTGGTCTCACCCTCTGGAAACACCATATATTTT.

This clone turned up a few times. CDR3 protein: CAWRPTLAKNIQYF. The CDR3 DNA follows: TGTGCCTGGAGGCCGACGCTAGCCAAAAACATTCAGTACTTC. The V gene is TRBV30, the J gene TRBJ2-4; D is unresolved. Germline loops: CDR1 GTSNPN, CDR2 SVGIG (reference sequence). V was pared by 3 bases and J by 0 bases, with 9 bases between. The CDR3 contains 14 residues.

There are a few counts of this clone. This chain connects TRBV2 to TRBJ2-5; TRBD2 matches at 10 bases. This CDR3 spans 15 amino acids. Germline-derived CDR1 and CDR2 are SNHLY and FYNNEI. V lost 3 bases, J lost 2 bases, and 3 bases stayed unmatched. CDR3 in DNA: TGTGCCAGCAGTGAGACTAGCGGGCCTCAAGAGACCCAGTACTTC. Translating it yields CASSETSGPQETQYF.

The table lists this clone with a few counts. J is TRBJ2-2 and V is TRBV2; no reliable D call. With 6 bases removed from V and 5 bases from J, the gap between germline ends came to 10 bases. The CDR3 loop spans 13 amino acids. CDR1 is SNHLY and CDR2 is FYNNEI in the germline V gene. The CDR3 DNA sequence: TGTGCCAGCAGGGCTACCGAAACCGGGGAGCTGTTTTTT. This gives the protein CASRATETGELFF.